This T cell receptor (beta chain) was sequenced for a study of cytomegalovirus exposure and HLA in healthy donors (TCRdb year 2017). Context from the whole study: According to an earlier analysis of several hundred of the donors, about 170 million T cells yielded 117 million unique TCR beta sequences and around 280 Gb of sequence data. Roughly 5 DR-DQ haplotypes were handled as single units for association and clustering because linkage in the cohort was strong. The study combined high-throughput TCR immunosequencing, statistical association of individual TCRs with disease status, and machine learning to predict cytomegalovirus infection status. The T cell repertoires of 666 subjects were profiled by immunosequencing and related to cytomegalovirus serostatus. Typing coverage differed by locus: A, B, C, DRB1 and DQB1 were typed in about 629-630 donors, DQA1 in 500 to 550, DPA1 in around 610, and DPB1 in approximately 450. On average, roughly 200,000 unique TCR beta nucleotide sequences were sequenced per donor among fewer than 500 genotyped donors of the cohort, with roughly 18% of those sequences being non-productive. All discovery cohort repertoires had been generated using a single sequencing platform. A later genetic analysis used genome-wide SNP genotypes for about 55% of the 666 donors, treating that subset as a discovery cohort. An earlier analysis of roughly 580 of the donors used high-throughput TCR beta sequencing to judge whether each TCR beta V gene segment behaved as functional or pseudogenic. The study aimed to test whether signatures of past pathogen exposure could be identified by cataloging public T cell receptors. Class I and class II HLA loci were covered by the typing at four-digit resolution. The later analysis used no new phenotypic data to find candidate immune exposures, relying instead on TCR beta sequences and their occurrence across donors. To study patterns of TCR occurrence, a later analysis re-analyzed previously published TCR beta repertoires from several hundred donors and added high-resolution HLA genotyping. In addition to the first cohort of hundreds of subjects, a separate validation cohort of around 110 different subjects was used. Donor age, sex, ethnicity and CMV serostatus were compiled together with the repertoire data. Of the roughly 400 genotyped donors, about 80% fell in the genetic ancestry cluster associated with self-reported Caucasian donors. An early release covering some 640 HLA-typed donors comprised 300 to 350 gigabases of sequencing data and tens of millions of unique TCR sequences. General study outcomes and caveats: An earlier analysis of around 540 of the donors showed that most TCR beta V segments appeared in productive rearrangements either about 87% or about 30% of the time, which broadly matched IMGT annotations. In a later analysis, over 15,000 TCR beta sequences were associated with specific HLA alleles at a false discovery rate of 0.05. A further reported finding was that TCR beta sequences accurately predicted the HLA-A and HLA-B alleles for most subjects in the first cohort. Cytomegalovirus status was reported to be diagnosed by the classifier with high specificity and sensitivity in both the original and validation cohorts. HLA typing was unavailable for some donors at each locus, so association tests used only the typed subset. Three of the identified cytomegalovirus-associated TCR beta chains were confirmed in vitro to be specific for cytomegalovirus antigens. Immune exposure information for the cohort was limited to CMV serostatus. Compared with the roughly 600-donor mean, donors in an Asian-associated ancestry cluster had fewer N-insertions in productive TCRs, according to a later genetic analysis. It was suggested by the authors that the approach could potentially be generalized to other disease states and immunological phenotypes. Most TCR sequences were observed very rarely across donors, whereas some public TCRs were present in many individuals. A later analysis found that most CMV-associated TCR beta chains appeared HLA-restricted, with HLA associations seemingly driven largely by CMV exposure. Because counts were too low, seventeen rarely observed V segments, including chromosome 9 orphons, were left out of the earlier analysis of about 620 of the donors. In the study, some 160 TCR beta chains were listed as associated with cytomegalovirus. A cluster of highly shared sequence variants was judged likely to be a technical artifact of the sequencing pipeline. Because the 87-base-pair reads could not distinguish some IMGT-functional V segments, including TRBV6-2 and TRBV6-3, those segments were excluded. A later analysis found that HLA-associated TCR beta chains were more clonally expanded and had lower generation probabilities than equally common non-associated chains. Correlated functional status among segregating V segments might reflect linkage disequilibrium, but an unknown experimental factor could not be ruled out. Several of the top co-occurrence clusters appeared to be linked to parvovirus B19, influenza, CMV and Epstein-Barr virus, according to a later analysis. When HLA alleles, especially DR and DQ, strongly co-occurred, TCR associations were difficult to assign to individual alleles. The presence/absence analyses assumed that sequencing depth was roughly uniform across donors, and that assumption may not be true. A later analysis found that TCR association rates varied across HLA loci, with DRB1 alleles showing the most associated TCRs and HLA-C alleles the fewest. In this cohort, only TCR beta chains were sequenced, and detectable features were limited by the absence of alpha or paired-chain data. A later genetic analysis associated a missense DCLRE1C variant with V-gene and J-gene trimming of TCR beta chains, and an independent cohort replicated the association.

The library came from the immunoSEQ multiplex PCR assay. For the multiplex PCR, a mixture combining 60 forward primers for TCR Vbeta segments and 13 reverse primers for TCR Jbeta segments was used. Amplification of the CDR3 region of rearranged TCR beta genes was performed with a multiplex PCR assay on genomic DNA. On the Illumina HiSeq System, the amplified TCR beta libraries were sequenced as 87-base-pair reads. Per the original workflow: A later analysis counted about 76 million unique TCR beta chains across the 700 or so repertoires, and roughly 9.9 million of these chains were shared by at least two donors. Raw reads were error-corrected and collapsed into unique sequences by a nearest-neighbor algorithm in which closely related sequences were merged to remove PCR and sequencing errors. V, D and J gene segments were assigned by aligning CDR3 sequences to IMGT reference sequences. For a sequence to be retained, a match of at least six nucleotides to both a V gene segment and a J gene segment was required. Rearrangements were called productive when the CDR3 lacked stop codons and stayed in frame with V and J; all others were non-productive. CDR3 was defined according to IMGT convention as the region running from the second conserved V-encoded cysteine to the conserved J-encoded phenylalanine. Sequences without an unambiguous match to a single V gene segment were excluded from the earlier analysis of about 600 of the donors. An earlier analysis of 450 to 650 of the donors called V segments functional above 56.7% productive rearrangements and segregating when the between-donor standard deviation exceeded 5%. A statistical classification framework was developed to diagnose cytomegalovirus status using the catalog of TCR beta chain sequences. A later analysis assigned V and J genes by comparing TCR nucleotide sequences with IMGT/GENE-DB human TR gene sequences. The TCRdist pipeline was used in a later analysis to assign CDR3 sequences and most-parsimonious VDJ recombination scenarios. In a later analysis, each TCR beta chain was defined by its CDR3 amino acid sequence together with its V-gene family, and reads without a unique V-gene family were excluded. A later analysis removed 592 highly shared, low-generation-probability nucleotide sequences to deal with suspected cross-contamination and a sequencing artifact. In a later analysis, a clonal expansion index for each public chain was calculated from normalized within-repertoire ranks of inferred template counts. Generation probabilities in a later analysis came from a VDJ recombination model fitted to out-of-frame rearrangements, and those results were checked against IGoR. In a later analysis, TCR-TCR, TCR-HLA and TCR-CMV co-occurrence was scored with hypergeometric tests, and a repertoire-size bias correction was applied to TCR pairs. To estimate false discovery rates, a later analysis permuted the HLA or CMV assignments 20 times. In a later analysis, co-occurring TCRs were grouped with DBSCAN, and TCRdist sequence similarity was added when clustering was performed within HLA-allele-positive subsets. Co-occurrence clustering excluded repertoires with fewer than 30,000 or more than 120,000 public chains, plus five with anomalous nucleotide sharing. TCRdb took over this immuneACCESS table, retaining in-frame rearrangements with V and J assigned. Such tables are incomplete; in checked studies, under half of the missing clones stem from an unresolved V gene, and the remainder is unexplained. V, J and clone size reflect that table, while D and trimming were determined from the DNA. The sample records about 140,000 clones, over 60% of which are singletons. Clones ranked in the top ten supply 1.5% to 2% of the sample.

Remarks on this clone: It lacks a known antigen. No per-base quality is available; no much larger clone lies one base away.

The cohort comprised under 700 healthy bone marrow donors. At the time of sampling, every cohort member was nominally healthy, though immune exposures that went unrecorded were likely present. The donor was CMV seronegative and belonged to the group of 350 to 400 seronegative cohort members. A peripheral blood sample was provided by each donor, and peripheral blood mononuclear cells were used for TCR beta sequencing. Genomic DNA was extracted from the blood cell samples with the Qiagen DNeasy Blood Extraction Kit. The CDR3 starts with the cysteine, ends with the phenylalanine, and has 15 residues. The CDR3 DNA has 45 bases and is translated from base 1. V is pruned by 5 bases and J by 6 bases, leaving 11 bases of the junction without a gene match. Reading the germline V gene (reference sequence) gives CDR1 SEHNR and CDR2 FQNEAQ.

The source material was PBMCs. The sequence derives from a woman in her 40s in good health and CMV-seronegative. The sequence joins TRBV7-9 to TRBJ1-2; 8 junctional bases match TRBD1. CDR3 region: CASSPPSRDRHGYTF. DNA sequence: TGTGCCAGCAGCCCCCCGTCCCGGGACAGGCATGGCTACACCTTC.